These T cell receptor beta chains were read from a single sample in a study of T cells in Graves' hyperthyroidism and ophthalmopathy. TCRdb independently ran MiXCR on the multiplex PCR reads; one entry per CDR3 protein. The sample holds about 340,000 distinct CDR3 sequences, roughly a fifth seen once. Sequenced input: blood. Receptors were obtained from a woman between 45 and 60 years old with Graves' hyperthyroidism. Both conserved end residues are part of each CDR3. The order of the fields is V gene, D gene, clone size, J gene, CDR3 protein, CDR3 DNA. The D gene is left open where the match is weak. The size field is filled for only some rows; it gives once, few, many or a size class.

v_gene: TRBV2; d_gene: -; abundance: many; j_gene: TRBJ1-2; CDR3aa: CASSEARAYGYTF; CDR3nt: TGTGCCAGCAGTGAAGCGCGGGCGTATGGCTACACCTTC
v_gene: TRBV13; d_gene: -; abundance: -; j_gene: TRBJ2-3; CDR3aa: CASSLLPRASDTQYF; CDR3nt: TGTGCCAGCAGCCTCCTCCCACGGGCTTCAGATACGCAGTATTTT
v_gene: TRBV14; d_gene: -; abundance: many; j_gene: TRBJ2-5; CDR3aa: CASSLMTGNWETQYF; CDR3nt: TGTGCCAGCAGCCTCATGACCGGGAATTGGGAGACCCAGTACTTC
v_gene: TRBV11-2; d_gene: TRBD1; abundance: once; j_gene: TRBJ2-1; CDR3aa: CASSLRQGAGNEQFF; CDR3nt: TGTGCCAGCAGCCTACGACAGGGGGCTGGCAATGAGCAGTTCTTC
v_gene: TRBV11-3; d_gene: TRBD1; abundance: many; j_gene: TRBJ2-1; CDR3aa: CASSLDLSLGTGYNEQFF; CDR3nt: TGTGCCAGCAGCTTAGACTTGTCTTTGGGGACAGGGTACAATGAGCAGTTCTTC
v_gene: TRBV6-6; d_gene: -; abundance: many; j_gene: TRBJ1-2; CDR3aa: CASSYSLSGAYGYTF; CDR3nt: TGTGCCAGCAGTTACTCACTTTCAGGAGCTTATGGCTACACCTTC
v_gene: TRBV9; d_gene: TRBD1; abundance: -; j_gene: TRBJ1-1; CDR3aa: CASSVGGRTGNTEAFF; CDR3nt: TGTGCCAGCAGCGTAGGGGGCCGGACAGGGAACACTGAAGCTTTCTTT
v_gene: TRBV11-3; d_gene: -; abundance: -; j_gene: TRBJ2-1; CDR3aa: CASSLDVGTSPRFF; CDR3nt: TGTGCCAGCAGCTTAGATGTGGGAACTAGCCCCCGGTTCTTC
v_gene: TRBV9; d_gene: -; abundance: -; j_gene: TRBJ2-1; CDR3aa: CASSFAMGSYNEQFF; CDR3nt: TGTGCCAGCAGTTTTGCGATGGGCTCCTACAATGAGCAGTTCTTC
v_gene: TRBV12-3/TRBV12-4; d_gene: -; abundance: -; j_gene: TRBJ1-2; CDR3aa: CASRTATYGYTF; CDR3nt: TGTGCCAGTAGGACAGCAACCTATGGCTACACCTTC
v_gene: TRBV6-1; d_gene: -; abundance: -; j_gene: TRBJ2-2; CDR3aa: CASDSGRGTGELFF; CDR3nt: TGTGCCAGCGATTCGGGTCGGGGCACCGGGGAGCTGTTTTTT
v_gene: TRBV2; d_gene: -; abundance: many; j_gene: TRBJ1-5; CDR3aa: CASKMGRWYSNQPQHF; CDR3nt: TGTGCCAGCAAGATGGGGCGGTGGTATAGCAATCAGCCCCAGCATTTT
v_gene: TRBV12-3/TRBV12-4; d_gene: -; abundance: many; j_gene: TRBJ2-7; CDR3aa: CASSIGRRSYEQYF; CDR3nt: TGTGCCAGCAGCATCGGACGCCGCTCCTACGAGCAGTACTTC
v_gene: TRBV7-9; d_gene: TRBD2; abundance: many; j_gene: TRBJ2-1; CDR3aa: CASSLVIAGANEQFF; CDR3nt: TGTGCCAGCAGCTTAGTAATAGCGGGAGCCAATGAGCAGTTCTTC
v_gene: TRBV6-5; d_gene: -; abundance: few; j_gene: TRBJ2-3; CDR3aa: CASSYDPNRDTQYF; CDR3nt: TGTGCCAGCAGTTACGACCCCAACCGGGATACGCAGTATTTT
v_gene: TRBV28; d_gene: TRBD2; abundance: many; j_gene: TRBJ2-1; CDR3aa: CASSLEPSGNNEQFF; CDR3nt: TGTGCCAGCAGTTTAGAGCCGAGCGGGAACAATGAGCAGTTCTTC
v_gene: TRBV12-3/TRBV12-4; d_gene: TRBD2; abundance: -; j_gene: TRBJ2-7; CDR3aa: CASRRGLAGVEQYF; CDR3nt: TGTGCCAGCCGCCGGGGACTAGCGGGAGTTGAGCAGTACTTC
v_gene: TRBV20-1; d_gene: -; abundance: many; j_gene: TRBJ2-2; CDR3aa: CSARAGANTGELFF; CDR3nt: TGCAGTGCTAGAGCCGGAGCGAACACCGGGGAGCTGTTTTTT
v_gene: TRBV24-1; d_gene: TRBD2; abundance: many; j_gene: TRBJ2-1; CDR3aa: CATSDLAGGGNEQFF; CDR3nt: TGTGCCACCAGTGATCTAGCGGGAGGGGGAAATGAGCAGTTCTTC
v_gene: TRBV2; d_gene: -; abundance: many; j_gene: TRBJ2-1; CDR3aa: CASIPSVHNEQFF; CDR3nt: TGTGCCAGCATCCCTAGCGTCCACAATGAGCAGTTCTTC
v_gene: TRBV20-1; d_gene: -; abundance: -; j_gene: TRBJ2-5; CDR3aa: CSAKGAREYQETQYF; CDR3nt: TGCAGTGCTAAAGGAGCCAGAGAATACCAAGAGACCCAGTACTTC
v_gene: TRBV11-3; d_gene: -; abundance: many; j_gene: TRBJ1-2; CDR3aa: CASSPTSAGGGGYTF; CDR3nt: TGTGCCAGCAGCCCCACCTCCGCGGGAGGGGGTGGCTACACCTTC
v_gene: TRBV12-3/TRBV12-4; d_gene: -; abundance: many; j_gene: TRBJ2-2; CDR3aa: CASSLGRNTGELFF; CDR3nt: TGTGCCAGCAGTCTAGGGAGGAACACCGGGGAGCTGTTTTTT
v_gene: TRBV18; d_gene: -; abundance: many; j_gene: TRBJ1-2; CDR3aa: CASSPGAVTGYGYTF; CDR3nt: TGTGCCAGCTCACCGGGTGCTGTAACGGGCTATGGCTACACCTTC
v_gene: TRBV12-3/TRBV12-4; d_gene: -; abundance: -; j_gene: TRBJ1-2; CDR3aa: CASSLGTEFYGYTF; CDR3nt: TGTGCCAGCAGTCTGGGGACCGAGTTCTATGGCTACACCTTC
v_gene: TRBV4-1; d_gene: TRBD2; abundance: -; j_gene: TRBJ2-3; CDR3aa: CASSQEGRSSGYTQYF; CDR3nt: TGCGCCAGCAGCCAAGAAGGCAGGTCTAGCGGGTATACGCAGTATTTT
v_gene: TRBV30; d_gene: -; abundance: many; j_gene: TRBJ2-3; CDR3aa: CAWKSGPDTQYF; CDR3nt: TGTGCCTGGAAATCAGGCCCAGATACGCAGTATTTT
v_gene: TRBV3-1; d_gene: TRBD1; abundance: many; j_gene: TRBJ1-2; CDR3aa: CASSQGAIGQGNYGYTF; CDR3nt: TGTGCCAGCAGCCAAGGCGCGATAGGACAGGGGAACTATGGCTACACCTTC
v_gene: TRBV19; d_gene: TRBD2; abundance: -; j_gene: TRBJ2-3; CDR3aa: CASSPVGGRVDTQYF; CDR3nt: TGTGCCAGTAGCCCGGTCGGCGGGAGGGTGGATACGCAGTATTTT
v_gene: TRBV19; d_gene: -; abundance: few; j_gene: TRBJ1-2; CDR3aa: CASTPGRSWGYTF; CDR3nt: TGTGCCAGTACCCCCGGACGGAGTTGGGGCTACACCTTC
v_gene: TRBV2; d_gene: TRBD1; abundance: -; j_gene: TRBJ2-5; CDR3aa: CASTDRGHGTQYF; CDR3nt: TGTGCCAGCACCGACAGGGGCCATGGGACCCAGTACTTC
v_gene: TRBV10-3; d_gene: -; abundance: few; j_gene: TRBJ1-2; CDR3aa: CAISESGQTNYGYTF; CDR3nt: TGTGCCATCAGTGAGTCTGGACAGACCAACTATGGCTACACCTTC
v_gene: TRBV19; d_gene: TRBD1; abundance: few; j_gene: TRBJ2-1; CDR3aa: CASSPPGQIYNEQFF; CDR3nt: TGTGCCAGTAGCCCCCCGGGACAGATTTACAATGAGCAGTTCTTC
v_gene: TRBV28; d_gene: TRBD1; abundance: once; j_gene: TRBJ1-5; CDR3aa: CASSDTRGQGTRQPQHF; CDR3nt: TGTGCCAGCAGCGATACCCGGGGACAGGGTACGCGGCAGCCCCAGCATTTT
v_gene: TRBV20-1; d_gene: TRBD2; abundance: many; j_gene: TRBJ2-3; CDR3aa: CSAVTSGGTDTQYF; CDR3nt: TGCAGTGCAGTTACTAGCGGGGGCACAGATACGCAGTATTTT
v_gene: TRBV10-3; d_gene: -; abundance: few; j_gene: TRBJ2-2; CDR3aa: CAISVGSTGELFF; CDR3nt: TGTGCCATCAGTGTGGGATCCACCGGGGAGCTGTTTTTT
v_gene: TRBV18; d_gene: -; abundance: many; j_gene: TRBJ1-6; CDR3aa: CASSPDPPTANSPLHF; CDR3nt: TGTGCCAGCTCACCAGACCCCCCGACGGCCAATTCACCCCTCCACTTT